A selection of T cell receptor beta chains follows, all from one sample in a study. TCRdb ran MiXCR on the RT-PCR reads and lists one entry per CDR3 protein. The data contain hundreds of thousands of distinct CDR3 sequences, 14% of them singletons. Input material: memory CD4+ T cells from blood. Receptors originate from a female donor in good health, serving as a healthy control. The CDR3 runs from the conserved cysteine through the conserved F or W. A D gene is named only where the DNA matches it firmly. Expanded clones get a size class; other rows say once, few or many, or leave the size out.

TRBJ1-5,many,TRBV27,-,TGTGCCAGCAGTTTGGCATTCAATCAGCCCCAGCATTTT,CASSLAFNQPQHF
TRBJ1-1,few,TRBV5-1,-,TGCGCCAGCAGCTTGTATCCGGCAAACACTGAAGCTTTCTTT,CASSLYPANTEAFF
TRBJ1-1,few,TRBV6-2/TRBV6-3,-,TGTGCCAGCAGTTTTGCAGGGGCGCCGCCCAACACTGAAGCTTTCTTT,CASSFAGAPPNTEAFF
TRBJ1-5,many,TRBV4-3,-,TGCGCCAGCAGCCAAGATCTCGGCAATCAGCCCCAGCATTTT,CASSQDLGNQPQHF
TRBJ2-1,many,TRBV12-3/TRBV12-4,-,TGTGCCAGCAGTTTGTGGTCGGGAAACTACAATGAGCAGTTCTTC,CASSLWSGNYNEQFF
TRBJ2-1,many,TRBV3-1,-,TGTGCCAGCAGCCAAGCACCGGACCATGAGCAGTTCTTC,CASSQAPDHEQFF
TRBJ2-5,many,TRBV20-1,-,TGCAGTGCTAGTGGGCACAGTAGGGGTCAGACCCAGTACTTC,CSASGHSRGQTQYF
TRBJ2-7,few,TRBV15,-,TGTGCCACCAGCACTAATGAGGGGGGTCGAGGCGAGCAGTACTTC,CATSTNEGGRGEQYF
TRBJ2-1,few,TRBV7-9,-,TGTGCCAGCAGCTTAAGTGCTACGGCCCGCTCCTACAATGAGCAGTTCTTC,CASSLSATARSYNEQFF
TRBJ1-3,-,TRBV4-3,-,TGCGCCAGCAGCCAAGATTGGGGTTACTCTGGAAACACCATATATTTT,CASSQDWGYSGNTIYF
TRBJ1-6,few,TRBV7-3,-,TGTGCCAGCAGCTCGGGACTTCTGGATTCACCCCTCCACTTT,CASSSGLLDSPLHF
TRBJ2-3,-,TRBV3-1,-,TGTGCCAGCAGCCAAAGTAGCCTGGGGGGAGATACGCAGTATTTT,CASSQSSLGGDTQYF